The 29 T cell receptor beta chains listed next were all sequenced from one sample in a study of CD8+ T cells in alopecia areata. Sample treatment: oral pan-JAK inhibitor, 5-10 mg twice daily. Reverse transcribed after extraction, RNA yielded cDNA as the sequencing template. Repertoires were generated with immunoSEQ multiplex PCR, while TCRdb's copy carries only in-frame clones and drops some. The profile covers roughly 190,000 clones, with 60% appearing a single time and over 1% taken by the ten largest. The sequencing used CD4+ T cells sorted from blood, collected at week 24, from a patient treated with tofacitinib. All receptors come from a human donor with alopecia areata.

CDR3 loop: CASSYSIWDQETQYF. Written as DNA, the CDR3 is TGTGCCAGCAGTTACTCGATTTGGGACCAAGAGACCCAGTACTTC. The rearrangement uses TRBV6-5 and TRBJ2-5; D not certain. Germline CDR1 and CDR2: MNHEY and SVGAGI. This CDR3 region has 15 residues. The ends were cut back, 0 bases at V and 0 bases at J, with 8 bases in the middle.

This clone was counted between two and nine times. V is TRBV19 and J is TRBJ2-1; D remains ambiguous. V lost 5 bases and J lost 5, with 13 bases in between. Per the germline V gene, CDR1 is LNHDA and CDR2 is SQIVND (reference sequence). CDR3 length: 14 amino acids. Here the CDR3 DNA reads TGTGCCAGTAGTCTCCCGGCTAGGAACAATGAGCAGTTCTTC. It encodes CASSLPARNNEQFF.

This clone has a handful of counts. This chain connects TRBV9 to TRBJ1-2, with 8 bases aligning to TRBD1. This CDR3 contains 15 residues. Per germline, CDR1 SGDLS and CDR2 YYNGEE. V was clipped by 4 bases and J by 5 bases; unmatched bases: 10. This CDR3 is CASSPSSDRGYGYTF. As DNA, the CDR3 is TGTGCCAGCAGCCCAAGCTCAGACAGGGGATATGGCTACACCTTC.

The chain couples TRBV29-1 to TRBJ2-5; unclear D gene. The germline V gene has CDR1 SQVTM and CDR2 ANQGSEA. The CDR3 has 12 residues. With 7 bases removed from V and 0 bases from J, the gap between germline ends came to 9 bases. The DNA for the CDR3 is TGCAGCGACACCCGAGACCAAGAGACCCAGTACTTC. Protein sequence: CSDTRDQETQYF. The variable domain in full, with the rest retrieved from reference TRBV29-1 and TRBJ2-5, is SAVISQKPSRDICQRGTSLTIQCQVDSQVTMMFWYRQQPGQSLTLIATANQGSEATYESGFVIDKFPISRPNLTFSTLTVSNMSPEDSSIYLCSDTRDQETQYFGPGTRLLVL.

The V call is TRBV30, the J call TRBJ1-4, with a tentative D call TRBD1 (5 bases). V was trimmed by 2 bases and J by 5 bases, leaving 15 bases between them. This CDR3 spans 15 amino acids. The germline CDR1 and CDR2 sequences are GTSNPN and SVGIG (reference sequence). The chain's CDR3 is CAWSPPGRMNEKLFF. In DNA, the CDR3 is TGTGCCTGGAGTCCACCGGGACGGATGAATGAAAAACTGTTTTTT.

The V gene is TRBV5-6, the J gene TRBJ2-5; D unclear. The CDR3 runs 11 residues. Trimming took 0 bases from V and 7 from J, leaving 4 bases between them. Germline V lookup: CDR1 SGHDT, CDR2 YYEEEE. The CDR3 sequence is CASSLAGTQYF. For the CDR3, the DNA is TGTGCCAGCAGCTTGGCTGGGACCCAGTACTTC.

This sequence joins TRBV29-1 and TRBJ2-3; 7 positions agree with TRBD1. Germline V gene lookup returns CDR1 SQVTM and CDR2 ANQGSEA. J lost 9 bases, V lost 5 bases, and 5 bases had no gene match. CDR3 length: 11 amino acids. The CDR3: CSVSYRGTQYF. CDR3 sequence (DNA): TGCAGCGTTTCATACAGGGGAACGCAGTATTTT.

This clone was seen just once. The chain has TRBV29-1 and TRBJ2-7; D ambiguous. V was pared by 4 bases and J by 1 base, with 11 bases between. The germline CDR1 and CDR2 sequences are SQVTM and ANQGSEA. The CDR3 covers 13 residues. The CDR3: CSVVGRTSYEQYF. The CDR3 nucleotides are TGCAGCGTTGTGGGTCGAACTTCCTACGAGCAGTACTTC.

The V call is TRBV29-1, the J call TRBJ2-7, with TRBD1 identical over 10 bases. CDR1 is SQVTM, CDR2 ANQGSEA, per germline. There are 15 residues in the CDR3. The ends lost 7 bases at V and 6 bases at J; junction bases unmatched: 15. The chain's CDR3 is CSARRVTGGRGEQYF. CDR3 nucleotide sequence: TGCAGCGCCCGTCGCGTGACAGGGGGCCGGGGCGAGCAGTACTTC.

The chain is built from TRBV27 and TRBJ1-2; D might be TRBD1 (5 bases). The V and J ends lost 3 bases and 0 bases respectively, with 8 bases between them. The germline V gene encodes CDR1 MNHEY and CDR2 SMNVEV (reference sequence). The CDR3 totals 14 residues. The CDR3 reads CASSFQGANYGYTF. The DNA of the CDR3 is TGTGCCAGCAGTTTTCAGGGAGCTAACTATGGCTACACCTTC.

J is TRBJ2-5 and V is TRBV6-5; 8 nucleotides align to TRBD1. The V segment lost 4 bases and the J segment 10 bases; nucleotides outside the gene matches: 5. The CDR3 has 12 amino acids. Looked up from germline, CDR1 is MNHEY and CDR2 is SVGAGI. The chain's CDR3 is CASSWDRINQYF. The DNA of the CDR3 is TGTGCCAGCAGTTGGGACAGGATTAACCAGTACTTC.

This clone was observed once. The chain is built from TRBV7-2 and TRBJ1-1; D is ambiguous. The CDR3 is made up of 11 amino acids. V lost 6 bases and J lost 7, with 9 bases in between. Germline V gives CDR1 SGHTA, CDR2 FQGNSA. Written as DNA, the CDR3 is TGTGCCAGCAGGGGCACCGGTGAAGCTTTCTTT. This translates into CASRGTGEAFF. Variable domain in full (rest from reference TRBV7-2 and TRBJ1-1): GAGVSQSPSNKVTEKGKDVELRCDPISGHTALYWYRQSLGQGLEFLIYFQGNSAPDKSGLPSDRFSAERTGGSVSTLTIQRTQQEDSAVYLCASRGTGEAFFGQGTRLTVV.

The chain couples TRBV29-1 to TRBJ1-1; D perhaps matches TRBD1 (6 bases). Germline V gene sequence: CDR1 SQVTM, CDR2 ANQGSEA. V was cut by 6 bases and J by 4 bases, with 15 bases left in between. This CDR3 is built from 13 residues. This chain's CDR3 is CSVRRTDGTEAFF. The CDR3 nucleotides read TGCAGCGTCCGTAGGACAGACGGCACTGAAGCTTTCTTT.

The rearrangement joins TRBV14 to TRBJ2-4; 8 bases are shared with TRBD1. V gave up 3 bases and J gave up 7 bases; unmatched junction bases: 8. From germline, CDR1 is SGHDN and CDR2 FVKESK. The length of the CDR3 is 15 residues. For the CDR3, the DNA is TGTGCCAGCAGCCAGGAACAGGGGGTGGACAACATTCAGTACTTC. It yields the protein CASSQEQGVDNIQYF.

This clone was counted at least ten times. The chain employs TRBV7-2 and TRBJ2-2; weak D call: TRBD2 (6 bases). V gave up 2 bases and J gave up 7 bases, with 14 bases separating them. Looked up from germline, CDR1 is SGHTA and CDR2 is FQGNSA. The CDR3 sequence is 15 residues long. CDR3: CASSLLGGVLGELFF. CDR3 nucleotide sequence: TGTGCCAGCAGCTTACTCGGGGGTGTTCTCGGGGAGCTGTTTTTT.

Written as DNA, the CDR3 is TGTGCCAGCAGCTTGGCAGTTTCCTCCTACAATGAGCAGTTCTTC. Translating it yields CASSLAVSSYNEQFF. The chain is built from TRBV7-2 and TRBJ2-1; D is undetermined. This CDR3 is built from 15 residues. The ends were cut back, 3 bases at V and 0 bases at J, with 9 bases in the middle. The germline gives CDR1 SGHTA, CDR2 FQGNSA.

This clone was seen a few times. Other DNA sequences within the sample encode an identical CDR3. CDR3 protein: CAWSVYRDTEAFF. Here the CDR3 DNA reads TGTGCCTGGAGTGTTTATCGGGACACTGAAGCTTTCTTT. This chain uses TRBV30 with TRBJ1-1; D call uncertain. Trimming shortened V by 0 bases and J by 3 bases, and 8 bases separated the two germline ends. The CDR3 totals 13 residues. Germline lookup yields CDR1 GTSNPN and CDR2 SVGIG (reference sequence). The variable domain in full, completed from reference TRBV30 and TRBJ1-1, reads SQTIHQWPATLVQPVGSPLSLECTVEGTSNPNLYWYRQAAGRGLQLLFYSVGIGQISSEVPQNLSASRPQDRQFILSSKKLLLSDSGFYLCAWSVYRDTEAFFGQGTRLTVV.

This clone was seen a few times. This rearrangement joins TRBV29-1 to TRBJ2-7; 7 bases align to TRBD1. Germline V gene sequence: CDR1 SQVTM, CDR2 ANQGSEA. The CDR3 is 13 amino acids. V lost 5 bases to trimming and J lost 1 base; unmatched junction nucleotides: 5. This CDR3 is CSVRGQLSYEQYF. CDR3 in DNA: TGCAGCGTTCGGGGACAGCTGTCCTACGAGCAGTACTTC.

V gene TRBV29-1 combines with J gene TRBJ1-1; the D gene is possibly TRBD1 (5 bases). The CDR3 is made up of 13 amino acids. V lost 4 bases and J 3 bases, leaving 12 bases between the germline ends. CDR1 and CDR2 (germline): SQVTM, ANQGSEA. The CDR3 sequence is CSVAWGRDTEAFF. The DNA for the CDR3 is TGCAGCGTTGCTTGGGGCAGAGACACTGAAGCTTTCTTT.

The CDR3 region is CASYASEAQNGSYNSPLHF. The CDR3 DNA reads TGCGCCTCTTATGCCAGTGAGGCCCAGAATGGGTCCTATAATTCACCCCTCCACTTT. The chain employs TRBV4-1 and TRBJ1-6; D gene ambiguous. This CDR3 is built from 19 residues. Germline V gives CDR1 MGHRA, CDR2 YSYEKL. Trimming removed 11 bases at V and 1 base at J, with 27 bases between.

This clone was detected a few times. The rearrangement joins TRBV7-2 to TRBJ1-6; TRBD1 might be the D (6 bases). Germline V gene data show CDR1 as SGHTA and CDR2 as FQGNSA. V was trimmed by 5 bases and J by 8 bases, leaving 10 bases between them. The CDR3 is made up of 13 amino acids. CDR3 nucleotide sequence: TGTGCCAGCAGCGATCACAGGGATTCACCCCTCCACTTT. Its protein is CASSDHRDSPLHF.

V is TRBV9 and J is TRBJ2-5; TRBD2 matches at 9 bases. The J segment lost 5 bases and the V segment lost 3 bases, leaving 5 bases of the junction unmatched. The V gene's germline CDR1 is SGDLS and CDR2 YYNGEE. This CDR3 spans 14 amino acids. CDR3 protein: CASSARGGTETQYF. Here the CDR3 DNA reads TGTGCCAGCAGCGCGCGGGGGGGAACCGAGACCCAGTACTTC.

V usage is TRBV15 and J usage is TRBJ2-5, with a possible D match to TRBD2 (5 bases). CDR3 length: 16 residues. Trimming cost V 1 base and J 0 bases, with 12 bases left between them. In germline, CDR1 is LNHNV, CDR2 YYDKDF (reference sequence). The chain's CDR3 is CATSRAPGSNQETQYF. In nucleotides, the CDR3 is TGTGCCACCAGCAGAGCGCCGGGATCCAACCAAGAGACCCAGTACTTC.

This clone is labeled medium-sized. This chain connects TRBV10-3 to TRBJ1-5; the D is unclear. From germline, CDR1 is ENHRY and CDR2 SYGVKD. The CDR3 spans 13 residues. V was pared by 10 bases and J by 3 bases, with 13 bases between. CDR3 residues: CASHGEINQPQHF. CDR3 DNA: TGTGCCAGCCACGGAGAGATCAATCAGCCCCAGCATTTT.

The chain has TRBV10-3 and TRBJ2-2, with D perhaps matching TRBD1 (6 bases). Germline CDR1 and CDR2: ENHRY and SYGVKD. The ends were cut back, 2 bases at V and 6 bases at J, with 7 bases in the middle. The CDR3 is made up of 13 amino acids. This chain's CDR3 is CAISEDRPGELFF. The DNA for the CDR3 is TGTGCCATCAGTGAGGACAGGCCCGGGGAGCTGTTTTTT.

This chain connects TRBV7-8 to TRBJ2-1; a weak D match, TRBD2 (5 bases). This CDR3 region has 15 residues. V was clipped by 5 bases and J by 0 bases, with 11 bases between them. The germline V gene has CDR1 SGHVS and CDR2 FQNEAQ. CDR3 loop: CASSHLGSSYNEQFF. Written as DNA, the CDR3 is TGTGCCAGCAGCCACCTAGGGAGCTCCTACAATGAGCAGTTCTTC. Looking up the rest from reference TRBV7-8 and TRBJ2-1 gives the full variable domain: GAGVSQSPRYKVAKRGQDVALRCDPISGHVSLFWYQQALGQGPEFLTYFQNEAQLDKSGLPSDRFFAERPEGSVSTLKIQRTQQEDSAVYLCASSHLGSSYNEQFFGPGTRLTVL.

The chain is built from TRBV25-1 and TRBJ2-2; D is undetermined. Deletions cut 2 bases from V and 2 bases from J, with 9 bases between. The CDR3 is made up of 15 amino acids. Per germline, CDR1 MGHDK and CDR2 SYGVNS. CDR3 loop: CASSERSSNTGELFF. The DNA of the CDR3 is TGTGCCAGCAGTGAAAGGTCCAGTAACACCGGGGAGCTGTTTTTT.

This clone was observed a few times. The chain links TRBV29-1 to TRBJ2-6, with D unclear. Trimming left V 4 bases short and J 0 bases short, with 4 bases between. Germline V CDR1 and CDR2: SQVTM, ANQGSEA. CDR3 size: 13 residues. CDR3 DNA: TGCAGCGTTGGGTACTCTGGGGCCAACGTCCTGACTTTC. Protein sequence: CSVGYSGANVLTF.

The rearrangement joins TRBV25-1 to TRBJ2-2; D uncertain. The V gene's germline CDR1 is MGHDK and CDR2 SYGVNS. The V and J ends lost 5 bases and 5 bases respectively, with 9 bases between them. The CDR3 extends over 13 amino acids. Here the CDR3 DNA reads TGTGCCAGCAGTTCCGTGGGAACCGGGGAGCTGTTTTTT. Translation: CASSSVGTGELFF.